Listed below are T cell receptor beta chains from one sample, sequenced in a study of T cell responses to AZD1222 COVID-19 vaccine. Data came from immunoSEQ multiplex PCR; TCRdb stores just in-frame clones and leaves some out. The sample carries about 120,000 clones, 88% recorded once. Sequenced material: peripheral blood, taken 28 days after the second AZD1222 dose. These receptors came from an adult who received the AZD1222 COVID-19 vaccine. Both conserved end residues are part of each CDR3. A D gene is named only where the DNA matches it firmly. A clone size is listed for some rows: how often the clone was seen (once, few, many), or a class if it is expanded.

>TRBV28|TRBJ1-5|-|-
CASSFWGDSNQPQHF
TGTGCCAGCAGTTTTTGGGGAGACAGCAATCAGCCCCAGCATTTT
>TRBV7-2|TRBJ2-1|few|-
CASSLGGSSVPSGEQFF
TGTGCCAGCAGCTTAGGGGGTTCTAGCGTCCCTAGTGGTGAGCAGTTCTTC
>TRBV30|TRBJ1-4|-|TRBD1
CAWKLTGNSEKLFF
TGTGCCTGGAAGTTGACAGGGAACAGTGAAAAACTGTTTTTT
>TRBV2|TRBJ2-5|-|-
CASSDRLPGETQYF
TGTGCCAGCAGTGATCGGCTACCCGGGGAGACCCAGTACTTC
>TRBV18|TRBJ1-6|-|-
CASSPLPQASYNSPLHF
TGTGCCAGCTCACCATTGCCGCAAGCCTCCTATAATTCACCCCTCCACTTT
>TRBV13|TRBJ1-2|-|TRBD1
CASSPKGGVRDRGNGYTF
TGTGCCAGCAGCCCCAAGGGGGGTGTACGAGACAGGGGGAATGGCTACACCTTC
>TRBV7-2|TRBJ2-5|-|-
CASSLGRGMRFVETQYF
TGTGCCAGCAGCTTAGGCAGGGGTATGAGATTCGTGGAGACCCAGTACTTC
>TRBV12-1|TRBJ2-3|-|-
CASSLLAGTYTDTQYF
TGTGCCAGCAGCTTGCTAGCGGGGACCTACACAGATACGCAGTATTTT
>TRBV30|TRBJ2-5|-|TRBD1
CAWSAQTGSYQETQYF
TGTGCCTGGAGTGCCCAGACAGGGAGTTACCAAGAGACCCAGTACTTC
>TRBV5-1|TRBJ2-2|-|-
CASSLEANTGELFF
TGCGCCAGCAGCTTGGAGGCGAACACCGGGGAGCTGTTTTTT
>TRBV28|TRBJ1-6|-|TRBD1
CASSSGGQGTSPLHF
TGTGCCAGCAGTTCGGGAGGACAGGGCACTTCACCCCTCCACTTT
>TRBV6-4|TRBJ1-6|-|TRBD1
CASSDGTGGSPLHF
TGTGCCAGCAGTGACGGGACAGGGGGCTCACCCCTCCACTTT
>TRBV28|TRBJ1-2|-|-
CASSLRSGYTF
TGTGCCAGCAGTTTACGATCTGGCTACACCTTC
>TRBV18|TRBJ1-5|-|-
CASSPQPGSNQPQHF
TGTGCCAGCTCACCACAACCGGGTAGCAATCAGCCCCAGCATTTT
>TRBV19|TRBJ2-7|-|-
CASSIGRRYEQYF
TGTGCCAGTAGTATCGGGCGGCGCTACGAGCAGTACTTC
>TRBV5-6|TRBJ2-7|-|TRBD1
CASSADRGIYEQYF
TGTGCCAGCAGCGCGGACAGGGGAATCTACGAGCAGTACTTC
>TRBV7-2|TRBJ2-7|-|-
CASSLFSTSSYEQYF
TGTGCCAGCAGCTTATTCAGTACTTCCTCCTACGAGCAGTACTTC
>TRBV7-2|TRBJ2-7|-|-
CASSLRGFPYEQYF
TGTGCCAGCAGCTTAAGAGGGTTTCCGTACGAGCAGTACTTC
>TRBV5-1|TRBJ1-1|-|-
CASSLGKNTEAFF
TGCGCCAGCAGCTTGGGCAAGAACACTGAAGCTTTCTTT
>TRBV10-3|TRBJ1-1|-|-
CAISESRLSPNTEAFF
TGTGCCATCAGTGAGTCGCGCCTCTCGCCGAACACTGAAGCTTTCTTT
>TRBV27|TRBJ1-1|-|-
CASSLEGWVTEAFF
TGTGCCAGCAGTTTGGAGGGATGGGTCACTGAAGCTTTCTTT
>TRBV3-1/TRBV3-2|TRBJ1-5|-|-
CASSPRPGTEGNQPQHF
TGTGCCAGCAGCCCCCGACCCGGGACGGAGGGCAATCAGCCCCAGCATTTT
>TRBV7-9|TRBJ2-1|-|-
CASSWLVHNEQFF
TGTGCCAGCAGCTGGCTAGTCCACAATGAGCAGTTCTTC
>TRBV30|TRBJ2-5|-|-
CAWSASGGETQYF
TGTGCCTGGAGTGCTTCCGGGGGAGAGACCCAGTACTTC
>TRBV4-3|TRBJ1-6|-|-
CASSQGDIPNSPLHF
TGCGCCAGCAGCCAGGGGGACATCCCTAATTCACCCCTCCACTTT